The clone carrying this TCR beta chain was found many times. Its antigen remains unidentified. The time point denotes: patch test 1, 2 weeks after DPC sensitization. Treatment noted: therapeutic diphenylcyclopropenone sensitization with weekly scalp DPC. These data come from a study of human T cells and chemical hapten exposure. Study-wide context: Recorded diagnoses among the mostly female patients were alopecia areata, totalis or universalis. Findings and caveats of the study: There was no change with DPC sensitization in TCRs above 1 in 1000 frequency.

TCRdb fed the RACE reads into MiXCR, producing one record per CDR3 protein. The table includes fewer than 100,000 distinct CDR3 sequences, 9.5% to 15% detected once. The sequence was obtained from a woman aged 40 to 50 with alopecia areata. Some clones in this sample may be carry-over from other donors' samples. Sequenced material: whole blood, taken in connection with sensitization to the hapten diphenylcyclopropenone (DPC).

Here the CDR3 DNA reads TGTGCCAGCAGTTACTCGAGTCAGCCCCAGCATTTT. It encodes CASSYSSQPQHF. The chain couples TRBV6-2 or TRBV6-3 to TRBJ1-5; no firm D call. The germline V gene encodes CDR1 MNHEY and CDR2 SVGEGT. This CDR3 has 12 amino acids. Deletions cut 0 bases from V and 6 bases from J, with 3 bases between.